These 17 T cell receptor beta chains were all obtained from the same sample, sequenced in a study of blood T cell repertoires in COVID-19. The method was immunoSEQ multiplex PCR; TCRdb's version includes in-frame clones alone and lacks a portion of them. Of fewer than 250,000 clones in the sample, 87% are singletons; the top ten hold 2% to 3%. The sequenced sample consisted of PBMCs or T cells enriched from blood (not recorded which). These receptors were obtained from a woman aged 25 to 39 with acute COVID-19.

V usage is TRBV5-1 and J usage is TRBJ1-2; tentative D call: TRBD1 (6 bases). CDR1 is SGHRS and CDR2 is YFSETQ in the germline V gene. With 0 bases removed from V and 8 bases from J, the gap between germline ends came to 11 bases. The CDR3 runs to 13 residues. The CDR3 region has the DNA TGCGCCAGCAGCTTGGACAGGGTGGTAGGCTACACCTTC. Translating gives CASSLDRVVGYTF.

The rearrangement uses TRBV7-8 and TRBJ1-2; 7 bases are shared with TRBD1. J gave up 4 bases and V 5 bases, and 7 bases lay outside the gene matches. CDR3 length equals 14 residues. Germline V gene data show CDR1 as SGHVS and CDR2 as FQNEAQ. CDR3 amino acids: CASSVDRDLYGYTF. The CDR3 DNA sequence: TGTGCCAGCAGCGTCGACAGGGACCTCTATGGCTACACCTTC.

The chain joins TRBV15 to TRBJ1-1, with 7 positions matching TRBD1. The CDR3 runs to 14 residues. Germline-derived CDR1 and CDR2 are LNHNV and YYDKDF (reference sequence). J was trimmed by 0 bases and V by 4 bases; bases with no gene match: 2. CDR3 sequence (DNA): TGTGCCACCAGCACGGACAGGTTGAACACTGAAGCTTTCTTT. Translating gives CATSTDRLNTEAFF.

Of note for this clone: Other DNA variants within this sample encode the same CDR3. CDR3 DNA sequence: TGTGCCAGCAGTTTATCTACTGAAGCTTTCTTT. It is translated as CASSLSTEAFF. The chain joins TRBV12-3 or TRBV12-4 to TRBJ1-1, with D hard to call. The ends were cut back, 2 bases at V and 5 bases at J, with 3 bases in the middle. The CDR3 loop spans 11 amino acids.

CDR3 sequence (DNA): TGTGCCAGCAGCCCCCAGGGTCTGAACACTGAAGCTTTCTTT. Amino acid sequence: CASSPQGLNTEAFF. The chain uses TRBV7-9 and TRBJ1-1, with D possibly TRBD1 on 5 matching bases. Germline V gene lookup returns CDR1 SEHNR and CDR2 FQNEAQ (reference sequence). Trimming took off 5 bases at V and 0 bases at J, with 10 bases between the two ends. The CDR3 runs 14 residues.

The genes are TRBV5-1 and TRBJ2-7; 9 bases are shared with TRBD1. With 6 bases clipped from V and 3 bases from J, the junction kept 7 bases outside the gene matches. CDR3 size: 14 residues. CDR1 is SGHRS, CDR2 YFSETQ, per germline. CDR3 sequence (DNA): TGCGCCAGCACACCGGGACAGGGATACTACGAGCAGTACTTC. Translation gives CASTPGQGYYEQYF.

The V call is TRBV7-9, the J call TRBJ1-2; 7 bases align to TRBD1. The germline CDR1 and CDR2 sequences are SEHNR and FQNEAQ (reference sequence). This CDR3 comprises 14 residues. V lost 5 bases and J lost 4; bases outside the gene matches: 7. The CDR3 reads CASSDPGQFYGYTF. The CDR3 region has the DNA TGTGCCAGCAGCGACCCGGGACAGTTCTATGGCTACACCTTC.

The rearrangement joins TRBV19 to TRBJ2-1; 9 nucleotides line up with TRBD2. Germline V lookup: CDR1 LNHDA, CDR2 SQIVND (reference sequence). This CDR3 has 15 amino acids. Unmatched junction bases numbered 9, after V lost 7 bases and J lost 5 bases. CDR3 residues: CASNNVAGANNEQFF. Here the CDR3 DNA reads TGTGCCAGTAACAACGTAGCGGGGGCGAACAATGAGCAGTTCTTC. The complete variable domain, with remaining parts taken from reference TRBV19 and TRBJ2-1, reads DGGITQSPKYLFRKEGQNVTLSCEQNLNHDAMYWYRQDPGQGLRLIYYSQIVNDFQKGDIAEGYSVSREKKESFPLTVTSAQKNPTAFYLCASNNVAGANNEQFFGPGTRLTVL.

The chain joins TRBV2 to TRBJ1-2; D not certain. This CDR3 is built from 15 residues. V was pared by 2 bases and J by 1 base, with 11 bases between. Germline assignment: CDR1 SNHLY and CDR2 FYNNEI. Here the CDR3 reads CASSEYGLINYGYTF. The DNA for the CDR3 is TGTGCCAGCAGTGAATATGGGCTAATTAACTATGGCTACACCTTC.

The chain has TRBV27 and TRBJ1-1; 8 nucleotides match TRBD1. J was trimmed by 1 base and V by 7 bases; bases with no gene match: 8. Germline CDR1 MNHEY, CDR2 SMNVEV (reference sequence). The CDR3 is 15 amino acids. The CDR3 region is CASNPSGTGNTEAFF. The CDR3 DNA reads as TGTGCCAGCAACCCATCAGGGACAGGGAACACTGAAGCTTTCTTT.

This chain connects TRBV30 to TRBJ2-2, with 8 bases aligning to TRBD2. Germline CDR1 and CDR2: GTSNPN and SVGIG (reference sequence). The CDR3 is 15 amino acids. Germline trimming cut 2 bases from V and 6 bases from J; bases unmatched to any gene: 8. CDR3 nucleotides: TGTGCCTGGAGTCCCCTGCCAGCGGGGGCCGGGGAGCTGTTTTTT. Translating it yields CAWSPLPAGAGELFF.

This sequence joins TRBV7-2 and TRBJ2-1, with D maybe TRBD2 (6 bases). Trimming removed 1 base at V and 5 bases at J, with 18 bases between. Germline CDR1 reads SGHTA; CDR2 reads FQGNSA. This CDR3 is 17 amino acids long. The CDR3 sequence: CASSLVQLRGFNNEQFF. Written as DNA, the CDR3 is TGTGCCAGCAGCTTAGTGCAGCTTCGGGGGTTTAACAATGAGCAGTTCTTC.

The chain carries TRBV7-2 and TRBJ2-5; TRBD2 agrees at 8 bases. Germline CDR1 reads SGHTA; CDR2 reads FQGNSA. This CDR3 spans 14 amino acids. After removal of 8 bases from V and 1 base from J, the junction contained 6 bases not matched to a gene. CDR3 DNA sequence: TGTGCCAGCCTCCGGGGGGGCCCCCAAGAGACCCAGTACTTC. This sequence encodes CASLRGGPQETQYF.

The chain uses TRBV19 and TRBJ1-1; D gene uncertain. CDR1 and CDR2 from the germline V gene are LNHDA and SQIVND (reference sequence). The V and J ends lost 6 bases and 4 bases respectively, with 12 bases between them. The CDR3 is 13 residues long. In DNA, the CDR3 is TGTGCCAGTAGCTTCTGGGGAGTCACTGAAGCTTTCTTT. This translates into CASSFWGVTEAFF. The full variable domain, its missing parts supplied by reference TRBV19 and TRBJ1-1, is DGGITQSPKYLFRKEGQNVTLSCEQNLNHDAMYWYRQDPGQGLRLIYYSQIVNDFQKGDIAEGYSVSREKKESFPLTVTSAQKNPTAFYLCASSFWGVTEAFFGQGTRLTVV.

V and J are TRBV5-4 and TRBJ1-2; TRBD1 agrees at 9 bases. V dropped 0 bases and J dropped 6; count of bases not matched to a gene: 6. In germline, CDR1 is SGHNT, CDR2 YYREEE (reference sequence). This CDR3 region has 15 residues. CDR3 DNA: TGTGCCAGCAGCTTGGGGGGGACAGGGATGGATGGCTACACCTTC. As protein: CASSLGGTGMDGYTF. Variable domain in full (rest from reference TRBV5-4 and TRBJ1-2): ETGVTQSPTHLIKTRGQQVTLRCSSQSGHNTVSWYQQALGQGPQFIFQYYREEENGRGNFPPRFSGLQFPNYSSELNVNALELDDSALYLCASSLGGTGMDGYTFGSGTRLTVV.

The rearrangement links TRBV5-4 to TRBJ1-2, with D possibly TRBD1 on 5 matching bases. V dropped 0 bases and J dropped 3 bases, with 12 bases sitting between them. This CDR3 is 15 amino acids long. Per the germline V gene, CDR1 is SGHNT and CDR2 is YYREEE (reference sequence). CDR3 DNA sequence: TGTGCCAGCAGCTTGGGGGGGGGACGATACTATGGCTACACCTTC. The encoded protein is CASSLGGGRYYGYTF.

The chain joins TRBV6-4 to TRBJ2-5, with D perhaps matching TRBD1 (6 bases). The CDR3 totals 13 residues. Germline CDR1 is MRHNA and CDR2 is SNTAGT. Trimming took 4 bases from V and 4 from J, leaving 10 bases between them. The CDR3 region is CASSASDRETQYF. In nucleotides, the CDR3 is TGTGCCAGCAGTGCCTCGGACAGAGAGACCCAGTACTTC.